This T cell receptor (beta chain) was obtained from a study of control samples from healthy donors and cancer patients. V shed 8 bases and J 8 bases; nucleotides not matched to a gene: 5. The CDR3 contains 13 residues. Germline V gives CDR1 MNHEY, CDR2 SVGAGI. The method was immunoSEQ multiplex PCR; TCRdb's version includes in-frame clones alone and lacks a portion of them. The table shows roughly 120,000 clones, with 85% to 95% occurring only once. This chain uses TRBV6-5 with TRBJ1-4, with 10 bases fitting TRBD1. The sequence derives from a man aged 30-40 years in good health. The sample taken for sequencing was blood. As DNA, the CDR3 is TGTGCCAGCGGGCGGGACAGGGGCGAAAAACTGTTTTTT. Residues: CASGRDRGEKLFF.